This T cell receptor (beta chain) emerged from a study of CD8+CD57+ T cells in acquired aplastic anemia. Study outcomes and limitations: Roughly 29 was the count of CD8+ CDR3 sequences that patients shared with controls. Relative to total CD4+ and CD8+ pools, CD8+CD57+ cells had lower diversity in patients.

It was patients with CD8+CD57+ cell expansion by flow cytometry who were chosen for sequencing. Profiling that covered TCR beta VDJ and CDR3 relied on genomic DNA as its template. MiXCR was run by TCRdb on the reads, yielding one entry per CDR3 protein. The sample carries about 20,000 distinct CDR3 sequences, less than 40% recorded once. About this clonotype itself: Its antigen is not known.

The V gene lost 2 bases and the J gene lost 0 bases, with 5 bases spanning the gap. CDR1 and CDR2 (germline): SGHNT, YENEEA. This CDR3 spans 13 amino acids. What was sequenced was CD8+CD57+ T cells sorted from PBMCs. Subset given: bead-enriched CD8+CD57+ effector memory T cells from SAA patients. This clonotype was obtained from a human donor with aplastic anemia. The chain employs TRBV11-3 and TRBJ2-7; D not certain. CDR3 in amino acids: CASSLTDSYEQYF. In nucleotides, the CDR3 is TGTGCCAGCAGCTTAACAGACTCCTACGAGCAGTACTTC.